The T cell receptor beta chain described here comes from a study of cytomegalovirus exposure and HLA in healthy donors. Study observations and caveats: Several V segments, TRBV6-2 and TRBV6-3 among them, could not be told apart and were dropped. Both high specificity and high sensitivity reportedly marked the classifier's diagnosis of cytomegalovirus status.

Germline trimming cut 4 bases from V and 6 bases from J; bases unmatched to any gene: 9. This CDR3 has 15 residues. Germline loops: CDR1 MNHNS, CDR2 SASEGT. Notes on this clone: Its antigen is as yet unknown.

A multiplex PCR was run with 60 Vbeta primers and 13 Jbeta primers. Generated by immunoSEQ multiplex PCR, the TCRdb table keeps only in-frame clones and is missing some. The sample lists about 120,000 clones; 74% were seen once. Despite likely unrecorded immune exposures, the donors were nominally healthy at the time of sampling. What was sequenced was PBMCs. This rearrangement joins TRBV6-1 to TRBJ2-3; 8 bases line up with TRBD2. The clonotype was recovered from a woman aged 40 to 50 in good health and CMV-seropositive. The DNA of the CDR3 is TGTGCCAGCAGTGGTCGGGGGGGGCAGGTTGATACGCAGTATTTT. It yields the protein CASSGRGGQVDTQYF.